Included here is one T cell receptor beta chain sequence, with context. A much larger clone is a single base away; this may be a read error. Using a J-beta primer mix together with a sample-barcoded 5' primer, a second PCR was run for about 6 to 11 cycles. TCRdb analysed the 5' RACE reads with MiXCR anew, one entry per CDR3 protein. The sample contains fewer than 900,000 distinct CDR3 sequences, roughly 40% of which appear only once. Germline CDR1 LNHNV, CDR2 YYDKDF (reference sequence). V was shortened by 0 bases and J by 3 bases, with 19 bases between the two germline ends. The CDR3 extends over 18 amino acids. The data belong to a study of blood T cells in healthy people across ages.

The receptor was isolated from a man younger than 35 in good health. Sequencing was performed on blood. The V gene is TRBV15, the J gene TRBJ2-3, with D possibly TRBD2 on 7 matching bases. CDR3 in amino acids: CATSRDRVRGARTDTQYF. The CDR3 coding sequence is TGTGCCACCAGCAGAGATCGGGTCCGGGGGGCGCGTACAGATACGCAGTATTTT.